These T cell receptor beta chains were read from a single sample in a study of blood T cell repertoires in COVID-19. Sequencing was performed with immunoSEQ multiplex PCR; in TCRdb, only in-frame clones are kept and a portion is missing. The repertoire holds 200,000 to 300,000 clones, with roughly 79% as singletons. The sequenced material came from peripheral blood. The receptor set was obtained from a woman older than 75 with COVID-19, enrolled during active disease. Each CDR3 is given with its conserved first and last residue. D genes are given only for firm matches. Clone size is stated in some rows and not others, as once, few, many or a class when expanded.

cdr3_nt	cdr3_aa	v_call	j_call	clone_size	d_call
TGTGCCAGTAGATCCGGACAGGGCCGCCACGAGCAGTACTTC	CASRSGQGRHEQYF	TRBV19	TRBJ2-7	once	TRBD1
TGTGCCATCAGTGAGTCTGCGGGAGGGACAGAGGGCTACACCTTC	CAISESAGGTEGYTF	TRBV10-3	TRBJ1-2	-	TRBD1
TGTGCCAGCACCTTCAGCGGAGGGGACAATGAAAAACTGTTTTTT	CASTFSGGDNEKLFF	TRBV25-1	TRBJ1-4	-	-
TGTGCCAGCAGTCTGGGGACAGGCCTAACTATGGGCTACACCTTC	CASSLGTGLTMGYTF	TRBV28	TRBJ1-2	-	TRBD1
TGTGCCTGGAGTGCTCAGACAAACTATGGCTACACCTTC	CAWSAQTNYGYTF	TRBV30	TRBJ1-2	few	-
TGTGCCAGCAGCGTAGCTAGGCCCACAGATACGCAGTATTTT	CASSVARPTDTQYF	TRBV9	TRBJ2-3	-	-
TGCGCCAGCAGCTTGGGGCCGGGACAGGGCTACGAGCAGTACTTC	CASSLGPGQGYEQYF	TRBV5-1	TRBJ2-7	once	TRBD1
TGTGCCAGCAGCTTTCCCGGGATCGGCTCTGGGGCCAACGTCCTGACTTTC	CASSFPGIGSGANVLTF	TRBV7-9	TRBJ2-6	-	-
TGTGCCAGCAGCTTCCTCCCGACTAGCGGGAGTGATCCCAATGAGCAGTTCTTC	CASSFLPTSGSDPNEQFF	TRBV11-2	TRBJ2-1	-	TRBD2
TGTGCCAGCAGCCAAGATCGAGGGCTCAGCTCACCCCTCCACTTT	CASSQDRGLSSPLHF	TRBV3-1/TRBV3-2	TRBJ1-6	-	-
TGTGCCAGTAGTATAATACAGGGGACCATGAACACTGAAGCTTTCTTT	CASSIIQGTMNTEAFF	TRBV19	TRBJ1-1	once	TRBD1
TGTGCCAGCAGCGCCGGACAGGGGGAGTGTAATCAGCCCCAGCATTTT	CASSAGQGECNQPQHF	TRBV7-3	TRBJ1-5	few	TRBD1
TGTGCCAGCTCACTTGTAGGGGTAGGTAATCAGCCCCAGCATTTT	CASSLVGVGNQPQHF	TRBV18	TRBJ1-5	-	-
TGTGCCACCAGTGAAAGGGGGCGAGGGTCCGGGGAGCTGTTTTTT	CATSERGRGSGELFF	TRBV24-1	TRBJ2-2	-	TRBD1
TGTGCCAGCAGTTACGGGGACAGGGACCCCCGCGGCTACACCTTC	CASSYGDRDPRGYTF	TRBV6-5	TRBJ1-2	-	TRBD1
TGTGCCAGCAGCTCAATAGCGGGAGGGCCTCGGTATGAGCAGTTCTTC	CASSSIAGGPRYEQFF	TRBV27	TRBJ2-1	-	TRBD2
TGTGCCAGCAGCGTAGGGACAGGGGTGGGGGAGCAGTACTTC	CASSVGTGVGEQYF	TRBV9	TRBJ2-7	-	TRBD1
TGTGCCATCAATCGGGACAGGAATCAGCCCCAGCATTTT	CAINRDRNQPQHF	TRBV10-3	TRBJ1-5	-	TRBD1
TGTGCCAGCTCACCAGTGACTAGCGGTGACTCCTACGAGCAGTACTTC	CASSPVTSGDSYEQYF	TRBV18	TRBJ2-7	-	TRBD2
TGTGCCAGCAACCTACTACAGGGAACAGGAAAAATGTTTTTT	CASNLLQGTGKMFF	TRBV2	TRBJ1-4	-	-
TGTGCCAGCAGTTTTACGACAGGGAACACTGAAGCTTTCTTT	CASSFTTGNTEAFF	TRBV6-2/TRBV6-3	TRBJ1-1	-	-
TGTGCCAGCAGTCGGGGGGACGAGCAGTACTTC	CASSRGDEQYF	TRBV28	TRBJ2-7	-	TRBD2
TGTGCCAGCAGCAAAAACCCCGGGACAGGGGGAACTGAAGCTTTCTTT	CASSKNPGTGGTEAFF	TRBV5-5	TRBJ1-1	-	TRBD1
TGTGCCAGTAGTATAGTAAAGAACACCGGGGAGCTGTTTTTT	CASSIVKNTGELFF	TRBV19	TRBJ2-2	-	-
TGTGCCAGCAGCATACAGGGGGCGAGATACAATGAGCAGTTCTTC	CASSIQGARYNEQFF	TRBV5-8	TRBJ2-1	-	TRBD1
TGCGCCAGCAGCCTACGGACAGGCTCCTACGAGCAGTACTTC	CASSLRTGSYEQYF	TRBV5-1	TRBJ2-7	-	TRBD1
TGTGCCAGCAGCTTTCGGACAGGGGGCGGACAGTTCTTC	CASSFRTGGGQFF	TRBV3-1/TRBV3-2	TRBJ2-1	-	TRBD1
TGTGCAAGTCGCTTGAAAGGGACAGGGGACTACGAGCAGTACTTC	CASRLKGTGDYEQYF	TRBV12-2	TRBJ2-7	-	-